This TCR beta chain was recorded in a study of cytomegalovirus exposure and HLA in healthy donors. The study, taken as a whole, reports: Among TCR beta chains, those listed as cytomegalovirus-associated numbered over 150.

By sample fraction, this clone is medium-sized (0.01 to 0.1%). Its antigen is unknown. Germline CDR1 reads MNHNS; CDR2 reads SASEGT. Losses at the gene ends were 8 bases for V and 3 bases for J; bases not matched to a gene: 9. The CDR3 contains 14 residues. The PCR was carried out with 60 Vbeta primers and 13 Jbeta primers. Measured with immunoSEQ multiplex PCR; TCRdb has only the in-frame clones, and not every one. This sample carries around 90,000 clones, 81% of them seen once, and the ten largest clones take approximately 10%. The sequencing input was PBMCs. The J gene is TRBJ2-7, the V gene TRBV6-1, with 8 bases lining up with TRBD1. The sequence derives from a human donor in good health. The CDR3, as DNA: TGTGCCAGCGAAGGGGGGACAGGCAGCTACGAGCAGTACTTC. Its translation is CASEGGTGSYEQYF.